The TCR beta chain described here comes from a study of blood T cell repertoires in COVID-19 (dated by TCRdb to about 2020). For the study in its entirety: The collaborator samples originated in the United States, Italy and Spain and spanned the acute and convalescent phases of COVID-19. The samples were drawn from the first 160 participants of the ongoing ImmuneRACE study and from more than 1,000 subjects provided by 6 global collaborators. The prospective study material was composed of cDNA or gDNA derived from T cells, B-cell-depleted T cells, or PBMCs. Deeply sampled blood TCRbeta repertoires from subjects exposed to, actively infected with, or recovered from COVID-19 were included in the dataset. The sample metadata nearly always contained a de-identified subject ID, COVID-19 status, age in years and sex. HLA class I and class II types, where available, came from metadata supplied by the sample provider rather than from assay-based typing. The repertoires were released in a freely available public database intended as a resource for research on the immune response to SARS-CoV-2.

Enrolling through a virtual design, the prospective study's participants ranged in age from roughly 18 to 89 years and lived across around 25 United States geographic areas. In the prospective study, participants were assigned to cohorts based on the clinical history participants reported in a screening survey and a study questionnaire. ImmuneRACE Cohort 3 recovered participants were defined by two consecutive negative NP/OP PCR tests, healthcare professional clearance, or symptom resolution. Mobile phlebotomists in the prospective study collected whole blood, serum and a nasopharyngeal or oropharyngeal swab from every participant. Prospective study participants could optionally give additional blood draws and questionnaires over a roughly two-month period. Before DNA extraction, blood samples from the prospective study were shipped at room temperature or frozen. TCRbeta CDR3 regions were amplified from genomic DNA by means of the immunoSEQ Assay, a bias-controlled multiplex PCR. The published analysis was carried out like this. Within the assay, amplification of reference gene primers was used to estimate how many nucleated cells each sample contained. To quantify the absolute abundance of each unique TCRbeta CDR3 rearrangement, sequence reads were collapsed and filtered. For each sample, productive Simpson clonality was calculated as the square root of Simpson's diversity index over productive rearrangements. The table comes from immuneACCESS by way of TCRdb, which keeps in-frame sequences with V and J called. Part of the clones is missing from these tables; in studies checked, under half for an unresolved V gene and the rest for unknown reasons. Clone size and the V and J calls come from that table; the DNA yielded D and trimming. The sample yields 190,000 or so clones; about 80% were counted once. The ten largest account for 6% to 8% of the sample.

The germline V gene yields MNHEY for CDR1 and SVGEGT for CDR2. Trimming at the junction amounts to 0 bases on V and 3 bases on J, and the germline ends lie 20 bases apart. From cysteine to phenylalanine, the CDR3 is 18 amino acids long. The read is trimmed to its CDR3 DNA, 54 bases read in frame from base 1. On the study overall, not on this receptor specifically: The amount of clinical and demographic metadata varied by source and participant and was provided uncurated.

Concerning this clone: Its antigen is currently not known. The input lacks base qualities; no much larger clone sits a single base away.

This sequence was found in a man between 35 and 55 years old who had recovered from COVID-19. The sample consisted of PBMCs or T cells enriched from blood (not recorded which). Recombination linked TRBV6-2 or TRBV6-3 to TRBJ2-5; TRBD2 is possibly the D segment (6 matching bases). The nucleotide sequence is given as TGTGCCAGCAGTTACTCGTCTTGGAGCGGGTTGGGAAAAGAGACCCAGTACTTC. Translated, it gives CASSYSSWSGLGKETQYF.